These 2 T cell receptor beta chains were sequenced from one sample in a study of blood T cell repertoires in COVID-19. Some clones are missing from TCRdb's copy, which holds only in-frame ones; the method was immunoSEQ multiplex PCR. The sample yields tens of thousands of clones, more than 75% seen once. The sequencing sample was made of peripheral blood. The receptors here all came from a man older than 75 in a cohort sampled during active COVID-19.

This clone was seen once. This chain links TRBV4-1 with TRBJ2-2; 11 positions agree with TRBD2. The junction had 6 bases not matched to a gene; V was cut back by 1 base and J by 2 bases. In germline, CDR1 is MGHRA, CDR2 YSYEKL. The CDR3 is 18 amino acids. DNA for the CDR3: TGCGCCAGCAGCCAAGGGTTCGGGACTAGCGGAAACACCGGGGAGCTGTTTTTT. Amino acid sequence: CASSQGFGTSGNTGELFF.

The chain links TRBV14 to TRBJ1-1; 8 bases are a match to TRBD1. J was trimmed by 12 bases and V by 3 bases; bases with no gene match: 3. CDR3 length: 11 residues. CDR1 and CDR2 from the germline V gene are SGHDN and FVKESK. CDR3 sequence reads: CASSHDRGTFF. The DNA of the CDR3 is TGTGCCAGCAGCCATGACAGGGGAACTTTCTTT. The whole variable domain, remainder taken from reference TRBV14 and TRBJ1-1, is EAGVTQFPSHSVIEKGQTVTLRCDPISGHDNLYWYRRVMGKEIKFLLHFVKESKQDESGMPNNRFLAERTGGTYSTLKVQPAELEDSGVYFCASSHDRGTFFGQGTRLTVV.